The 30 T cell receptor beta chains below were found in one sample sequenced in a study of early T cells in non-severe SARS-CoV-2 infection. TCRdb processed the 5' RACE reads anew with MiXCR; each CDR3 protein has one entry. The profile shows about 44,000 distinct CDR3 sequences, 5.5% to 6.5% of them singletons. Sample: whole blood. All receptors derive from an adult who was a healthcare worker with PCR-confirmed SARS-CoV-2 infection or an uninfected control (not recorded which).

Turning to this clonotype: A single base separates this from a much larger clone, so it may be a read error. The J gene is TRBJ1-2, the V gene TRBV29-1; TRBD1 aligns across 8 bases. Per germline, CDR1 SQVTM and CDR2 ANQGSEA. Trimming took 3 bases from V and 3 from J; bases not matched to a gene: 9. The CDR3 consists of 15 residues. Written as DNA, the CDR3 is TGCAGCGTTGATGGACAGGGCGGGAGTGACTATGGCTACACCTTC. Translation gives CSVDGQGGSDYGYTF.

This chain uses TRBV3-1 with TRBJ1-2, with D unresolved. The V and J ends lost 5 bases and 8 bases respectively, with 15 bases between them. Germline-derived CDR1 and CDR2 are LGHDT and YNNKEL (reference sequence). The CDR3 contains 13 residues. The CDR3 DNA reads TGTGCCAGCAGCTCCCGGGCCGGGCAAGGCTACACCTTC. Protein product: CASSSRAGQGYTF.

This clonotype has a count of ten or more. The chain links TRBV2 to TRBJ2-3; D is possibly TRBD2 (6 bases). The germline V and J ends were trimmed by 10 bases and 1 base, with 18 bases remaining between them. CDR1 and CDR2 from the germline V gene are SNHLY and FYNNEI. This CDR3 contains 15 residues. The CDR3 region has the DNA TGTGCCACCCGCGAGGACCCGGGGGGCACAGATACGCAGTATTTT. Protein sequence: CATREDPGGTDTQYF.

In its sample, this clonotype was seen a few times. This sequence joins TRBV12-3 or TRBV12-4 and TRBJ1-6, with D unresolved. V was clipped by 6 bases and J by 5 bases, with 14 bases between them. This CDR3 spans 15 amino acids. The CDR3 nucleotides are TGTGCCAGCAGGCGGTCGAAAAGGGATAATTCACCCCTCCACTTT. Its translation is CASRRSKRDNSPLHF.

This clonotype occurred many times. This chain uses TRBV30 with TRBJ1-6; 7 bases fit TRBD1. Germline V gene sequence: CDR1 GTSNPN, CDR2 SVGIG (reference sequence). This CDR3 has 18 residues. V trimming: 3 bases; J trimming: 0 bases; junction bases outside the gene matches: 11. In DNA form, the CDR3 reads TGTGCCTGGAGCCTGTCCCCGACAGGGAGCTCCTATAATTCACCCCTCCACTTT. This encodes CAWSLSPTGSSYNSPLHF.

This clonotype came up many times. The chain has TRBV5-5 and TRBJ2-7; D may match TRBD1 or TRBD2 (5 bases each). The germline gives CDR1 SGHKS, CDR2 YYEKEE (reference sequence). V lost 1 base to trimming and J lost 0 bases, with 17 bases between them. The CDR3 is 17 amino acids. This CDR3 reads CASSLWGTTLSSYEQYF. The CDR3 DNA is TGTGCCAGCAGCTTGTGGGGGACGACGTTGAGCTCCTACGAGCAGTACTTC.

This clonotype was detected a few times. The gene calls are TRBV6-2 or TRBV6-3 and TRBJ1-1; D unresolved. V shed 0 bases and J shed 1 base, with 12 bases lying between them. The CDR3 extends over 16 amino acids. Germline-derived CDR1 and CDR2 are MNHEY and SVGEGT. This CDR3 is CASSYSVDPWNTEAFF. CDR3 bases: TGTGCCAGCAGTTACTCAGTAGATCCCTGGAACACTGAAGCTTTCTTT.

This clonotype was recorded a few times. This chain links TRBV30 with TRBJ2-1, with 7 bases fitting TRBD1. Per germline, CDR1 GTSNPN and CDR2 SVGIG (reference sequence). The ends lost 5 bases at V and 9 bases at J; junction bases unmatched: 10. The CDR3 runs 13 residues. This CDR3 is CAWGETGIGEQFF. CDR3 DNA sequence: TGTGCCTGGGGGGAGACAGGGATCGGTGAGCAGTTCTTC.

This clonotype was counted ten times or more. The chain couples TRBV12-3 or TRBV12-4 to TRBJ2-2, with D tentatively TRBD2 (6 bases). The CDR3 runs to 15 residues. The V and J ends lost 3 bases and 6 bases respectively, with 14 bases between them. The CDR3 reads CASSFGGLKAGELFF. In nucleotides, the CDR3 is TGTGCCAGCAGTTTCGGGGGATTGAAAGCCGGGGAGCTGTTTTTT.

The J gene is TRBJ2-7, the V gene TRBV11-3; 10 bases map to TRBD2. The V gene end was trimmed by 1 base and the J gene end by 5 bases; junction bases not matched to a gene: 8. The CDR3 is made up of 16 amino acids. Germline CDR1 reads SGHNT; CDR2 reads YENEEA. The chain's CDR3 is CASSLAISLAGNEQYF. DNA of the CDR3: TGTGCCAGCAGCTTAGCAATCTCACTAGCGGGGAACGAGCAGTACTTC.

This clonotype was detected once. The rearrangement joins TRBV2 to TRBJ1-6, with D possibly matching TRBD1 (5 bases). The CDR3 covers 17 residues. V was cut by 6 bases and J by 4 bases, with 19 bases left in between. Germline CDR1 reads SNHLY; CDR2 reads FYNNEI. The CDR3 DNA reads as TGTGCCAGCAGGGGGGAGAGGACAAGGCCATATAATTCACCCCTCCACTTT. It specifies CASRGERTRPYNSPLHF.

This clonotype has just a few counts. V and J are TRBV14 and TRBJ1-1, with D perhaps TRBD1 (6 bases). V lost 4 bases and J 2 bases, leaving 14 bases between the germline ends. CDR3 length: 15 residues. CDR1 SGHDN and CDR2 FVKESK come from the germline V gene. In nucleotides, the CDR3 is TGTGCCAGCAGCCCTTTCATGGGGGGCAACACTGAAGCTTTCTTT. Translation: CASSPFMGGNTEAFF. The complete variable domain, with remaining parts taken from reference TRBV14 and TRBJ1-1, reads EAGVTQFPSHSVIEKGQTVTLRCDPISGHDNLYWYRRVMGKEIKFLLHFVKESKQDESGMPNNRFLAERTGGTYSTLKVQPAELEDSGVYFCASSPFMGGNTEAFFGQGTRLTVV.

V usage is TRBV5-1 and J usage is TRBJ2-2; 8 bases are a match to TRBD2. Germline-derived CDR1 and CDR2 are SGHRS and YFSETQ. V was pared by 1 base and J by 5 bases, with 4 bases of the junction left unmatched. The CDR3 is 15 amino acids. The CDR3: CASSLLGGRTGELFF. The CDR3 DNA reads as TGCGCCAGCAGCTTGCTGGGCGGGAGGACCGGGGAGCTGTTTTTT. Complete variable domain (other parts from reference TRBV5-1 and TRBJ2-2): KAGVTQTPRYLIKTRGQQVTLSCSPISGHRSVSWYQQTPGQGLQFLFEYFSETQRNKGNFPGRFSGRQFSNSRSEMNVSTLELGDSALYLCASSLLGGRTGELFFGEGSRLTVL.

A few counts support this clonotype. The chain links TRBV2 to TRBJ2-3; D gene unclear. This CDR3 contains 12 residues. V lost 4 bases to trimming and J lost 7 bases, with 9 bases between them. Germline-derived CDR1 and CDR2 are SNHLY and FYNNEI. This CDR3 is CASSGEGNTQYF. CDR3 nucleotides: TGTGCCAGCAGTGGGGAAGGGAATACGCAGTATTTT.

In DNA, the CDR3 is TGTGCCAGCAGCAAGGAGGACTACTACTACGAGCAGTACTTC. Translated, it gives CASSKEDYYYEQYF. The chain combines TRBV21-1 with TRBJ2-7; the table's D gene call, TRBD2, was not cross checked with the DNA. TRBV21-1 is classified as a pseudogene. The CDR3 spans 14 residues.

This clonotype was counted at least ten times. The chain employs TRBV29-1 and TRBJ2-1, with no clear D. CDR1 SQVTM and CDR2 ANQGSEA come from the germline V gene. The CDR3 spans 13 residues. The V end lost 0 bases, the J end lost 10 bases, and 13 bases lay between the germline ends. The CDR3 sequence: CSVEENPLREQFF. CDR3 in DNA: TGCAGCGTTGAAGAAAATCCTCTTCGGGAGCAGTTCTTC.

By its share, this clonotype is medium-sized. V gene TRBV30 combines with J gene TRBJ2-7; TRBD1 might be the D (6 bases). The CDR3 has 14 residues. The V end lost 1 base, the J end lost 5 bases, and 15 bases lay between the germline ends. CDR1 GTSNPN and CDR2 SVGIG come from the germline V gene (reference sequence). The CDR3 DNA reads TGTGCCTGGAGTGCGCTTTTCACAGGGAACGAGCAGTACTTC. The encoded protein is CAWSALFTGNEQYF.

This clonotype was seen a few times. Lacking the conserved final phenylalanine or tryptophan, this CDR3 likely reflects a read error. It is unclear where the CDR3 begins or ends on the DNA, so no DNA is shown, and the CDR3 is as TCRdb lists it. V gene TRBV19 combines with J gene TRBJ2-5; the table calls TRBD2, which could not be checked here. In germline, CDR1 is LNHDA, CDR2 SQIVND (reference sequence). The CDR3 spans 10 residues, counting both ends. The CDR3: CASSVGLAGG.

This clonotype came up many times. CDR3 in amino acids: CASSLGQGTGELFF. The CDR3 DNA reads TGTGCCAGCAGCTTAGGCCAGGGGACCGGGGAGCTGTTTTTT. V is TRBV7-3 and J is TRBJ2-2, with D possibly matching TRBD1 (6 bases). Germline V lookup: CDR1 SGHTA, CDR2 FQGTGA. This CDR3 contains 14 residues. The V end lost 2 bases, the J end lost 5 bases, and 9 bases lay between the germline ends.

This clonotype was counted at least ten times. V and J are TRBV20-1 and TRBJ2-7, with no clear D. The V gene's germline CDR1 is DFQATT and CDR2 SNEGSKA (reference sequence). V lost 2 bases to trimming and J lost 0 bases, with 8 bases between them. The CDR3 spans 13 residues. The CDR3 DNA follows: TGCAGTGCTAGATTAAGGGACTCCTACGAGCAGTACTTC. It codes for CSARLRDSYEQYF.

This clonotype turned up a few times. This sequence joins TRBV5-1 and TRBJ2-2; TRBD1 or TRBD2 may be the D gene (6 bases each). Germline V gene sequence: CDR1 SGHRS, CDR2 YFSETQ. The CDR3 contains 16 residues. Trimming took off 4 bases at V and 0 bases at J, with 13 bases between the two ends. The CDR3 region is CASSLNGGANTGELFF. DNA of the CDR3: TGCGCCAGCAGCCTCAACGGGGGCGCGAACACCGGGGAGCTGTTTTTT. Full variable domain (missing parts from reference TRBV5-1 and TRBJ2-2): KAGVTQTPRYLIKTRGQQVTLSCSPISGHRSVSWYQQTPGQGLQFLFEYFSETQRNKGNFPGRFSGRQFSNSRSEMNVSTLELGDSALYLCASSLNGGANTGELFFGEGSRLTVL.

This clonotype was recorded at least ten times. The chain couples TRBV18 to TRBJ1-2; a possible D gene is TRBD1 (5 bases). The ends were cut back, 4 bases at V and 4 bases at J, with 10 bases in the middle. Germline V gene lookup returns CDR1 KGHSH and CDR2 LQKENI. The CDR3 is made up of 13 amino acids. The CDR3 DNA is TGTGCCAGCTCACTCTCCGACAGCTATGGCTACACCTTC. It codes for CASSLSDSYGYTF. The complete variable domain, with remaining parts taken from reference TRBV18 and TRBJ1-2, reads NAGVMQNPRHLVRRRGQEARLRCSPMKGHSHVYWYRQLPEEGLKFMVYLQKENIIDESGMPKERFSAEFPKEGPSILRIQQVVRGDSAAYFCASSLSDSYGYTFGSGTRLTVV.

This clonotype was detected only a few times. The chain combines TRBV20-1 with TRBJ2-7, with 9 bases identical to TRBD1. The CDR3 has 15 amino acids. CDR1 is DFQATT and CDR2 is SNEGSKA in the germline V gene (reference sequence). Trimming cost V 5 bases and J 0 bases; bases outside gene matches: 8. The DNA of the CDR3 is TGCAGTGCTGCGTCCGGGACAGGGAGCTCCTACGAGCAGTACTTC. Its translation: CSAASGTGSSYEQYF.

This clonotype was counted a few times. The chain employs TRBV3-1 and TRBJ2-1; maybe TRBD2 (6 bases). V lost 2 bases, J lost 9 bases, and 23 bases lay in between. The CDR3 runs to 17 residues. CDR1 LGHDT and CDR2 YNNKEL come from the germline V gene (reference sequence). CDR3 bases: TGTGCCAGCAGCCAAAGGGCACCGGGACTCAAATTAACTGAGCAGTTCTTC. Protein sequence: CASSQRAPGLKLTEQFF.

The chain carries TRBV20-1 and TRBJ1-1; no firm D call. The CDR3 has 13 amino acids. With 6 bases removed from V and 0 bases from J, the gap between germline ends came to 11 bases. The germline CDR1 and CDR2 sequences are DFQATT and SNEGSKA (reference sequence). CDR3 protein: CSALRVLNTEAFF. CDR3 nucleotide sequence: TGCAGTGCGCTGAGGGTGCTGAACACTGAAGCTTTCTTT.

This clonotype was recorded at least ten times. The gene calls are TRBV7-2 and TRBJ2-2; TRBD2 is a possible D gene (7 bases). The V end was cut by 5 bases, the J end by 2 bases, with 18 bases between. The CDR3 length is 17 residues. Germline V gene data show CDR1 as SGHTA and CDR2 as FQGNSA. In DNA form, the CDR3 reads TGTGCCAGCAGCCCTTGGTCGGGGGGCCCCAACACCGGGGAGCTGTTTTTT. It specifies CASSPWSGGPNTGELFF.

About this clonotype: A clone one base away is much larger, so this may be a read error. V and J are TRBV7-3 and TRBJ2-5; unclear D gene. The CDR3 runs to 11 residues. Germline CDR1 SGHTA, CDR2 FQGTGA. CDR3 nucleotide sequence: TGTGTCAGCAGCCCATCGGAGACCCAGTACTTC. Translation: CVSSPSETQYF.

The V call is TRBV11-2, the J call TRBJ2-5, with 8 bases aligning to TRBD1. Per germline, CDR1 SGHAT and CDR2 FQNNGV. This CDR3 contains 15 residues. Losses at the gene ends were 5 bases for V and 0 bases for J; bases not matched to a gene: 5. CDR3 sequence (DNA): TGTGCCAGCAGCGCGGGACAGGCGTACCAAGAGACCCAGTACTTC. Translation: CASSAGQAYQETQYF.

This clonotype was picked up many times. The genes are TRBV20-1 and TRBJ2-7; 7 nucleotides align to TRBD1. The CDR3 is 14 residues long. Germline CDR1 and CDR2: DFQATT and SNEGSKA (reference sequence). Trimming at V came to 6 bases and at J to 0 bases, leaving 8 bases not matched to a gene. The CDR3 spells CSANRGSSSYEQYF. In nucleotides, the CDR3 is TGCAGTGCCAACAGGGGATCGAGCTCCTACGAGCAGTACTTC.

In this sample, this clonotype turned up many times. This rearrangement joins TRBV6-5 to TRBJ1-1; D is uncertain. Germline CDR1 MNHEY, CDR2 SVGAGI. This CDR3 spans 15 amino acids. V lost 2 bases and J 0 bases, leaving 10 bases between the germline ends. CDR3 nucleotide sequence: TGTGCCAGCAGTTACGGTAGGCAACTGAACACTGAAGCTTTCTTT. This translates into CASSYGRQLNTEAFF.